This T cell receptor (beta chain) was observed in a study of cytomegalovirus exposure and HLA in healthy donors listed by TCRdb under 2017. Broadly, across the study: In an earlier analysis of 587 of the donors, approximately 300 Gb of sequence data and 100 million or so unique TCR beta sequences from 150 million to 200 million T cells were reported. All discovery cohort repertoires had been generated using a single sequencing platform. Donor age, sex, ethnicity and CMV serostatus were compiled alongside the repertoire data. In an earlier analysis of a few hundred of the donors, high-throughput TCR beta sequencing was used to judge whether each TCR beta V gene segment behaved as functional or pseudogenic. In a later analysis, previously published TCR beta repertoires from 670 or so donors were re-analyzed and high-resolution HLA genotyping was added so that TCR occurrence patterns could be studied. The study used immunosequencing to profile the T cell repertoires of 666 subjects and linked those repertoires to cytomegalovirus serostatus. Of the 350 to 450 genotyped donors, 70% to 90% were placed in the genetic ancestry cluster associated with self-reported Caucasian donors. Roughly 300 gigabases of sequencing data and around 85 million unique TCR sequences made up an early release that covered several hundred HLA-typed donors. Genome-wide SNP genotypes for about 60% of the roughly 670 donors were used in a later genetic analysis, which treated that subset as a discovery cohort. Typing coverage differed by locus: A, B, C, DRB1 and DQB1 were typed in roughly 620-630 donors, DQA1 in approximately 520, DPA1 in 600 to 610, and DPB1 in 450 to 480. Rather than using new phenotypic data, the later analysis identified candidate immune exposures from TCR beta sequences and from how often those sequences occurred across donors. On average, 235,054 unique TCR beta nucleotide sequences were sequenced per donor among 300 to 500 genotyped donors of the cohort, with about 19% of those sequences being non-productive. The aim of the study was to test whether cataloging public T cell receptors could identify signatures of past pathogen exposure. In addition to the first cohort of around 670 subjects, a separate validation cohort of approximately 130 different subjects was used. Roughly five DR-DQ haplotypes were handled as single units for association and clustering because linkage in the cohort was strong. To predict cytomegalovirus infection status, the study combined high-throughput TCR immunosequencing, statistical association of individual TCRs with disease status, and machine learning. Both class I and class II loci were covered by HLA typing, at four-digit resolution.

The cohort comprised around 690 healthy bone marrow donors. At the time of sampling, all cohort members were nominally healthy, though unrecorded immune exposures were likely present. The donor tested CMV seropositive, placing the donor among the 290 or so seropositive members of the cohort. A peripheral blood sample was provided by each donor, and peripheral blood mononuclear cells were used for TCR beta sequencing. Genomic DNA was extracted from the blood cell samples with the Qiagen DNeasy Blood Extraction Kit. Reading from cysteine to phenylalanine, the CDR3 counts 13 amino acids. The DNA shown is the 39-base CDR3, in frame from base 1. Compared with germline, V lacks 6 bases and J lacks 4 bases; bases without a gene match: 4. The germline V gene (reference sequence) yields MNHEY for CDR1 and SMNVEV for CDR2. The library was generated by the immunoSEQ multiplex PCR assay. A mixture of 60 forward primers for TCR Vbeta segments and 13 reverse primers for TCR Jbeta segments was used in the multiplex PCR. A multiplex PCR assay on genomic DNA amplified the CDR3 region of rearranged TCR beta genes. On the Illumina HiSeq System, the amplified TCR beta libraries were sequenced as 87-base-pair reads. On the study's bioinformatics: Across the 670 or so repertoires, a later analysis counted tens of millions of unique TCR beta chains, some 11 million of which were shared by at least two donors. Raw reads were error-corrected and collapsed into unique sequences with a nearest-neighbor algorithm that merged closely related sequences to remove PCR and sequencing errors. CDR3 sequences were aligned to IMGT reference sequences to assign V, D and J gene segments. For a sequence to be retained, a match of at least six nucleotides to both a V gene segment and a J gene segment was required. A rearrangement counted as productive if the CDR3 had no stop codons and remained in frame with V and J, and every other rearrangement counted as non-productive. CDR3 was defined by IMGT convention, running from the second conserved V-encoded cysteine to the conserved J-encoded phenylalanine. The earlier analysis of about 570 of the donors excluded any sequence lacking an unambiguous match to a single V gene segment. An earlier analysis of a few hundred of the donors called V segments functional above 56.7% productive rearrangements and segregating when the between-donor standard deviation exceeded 5%. A statistical classification framework was built to diagnose cytomegalovirus status from the catalog of TCR beta chain sequences. In a later analysis, V and J genes were assigned by comparing TCR nucleotide sequences against IMGT/GENE-DB human TR gene sequences. A later analysis assigned CDR3 sequences and most-parsimonious VDJ recombination scenarios with the TCRdist pipeline. In a later analysis, every TCR beta chain was defined by the combination of its CDR3 amino acid sequence and its V-gene family, and reads without a unique V-gene family were dropped. To address suspected cross-contamination and a sequencing artifact, a later analysis removed roughly 580 highly shared, low-generation-probability nucleotide sequences. A later analysis calculated a clonal expansion index for each public chain from normalized within-repertoire ranks of inferred template counts. In a later analysis, generation probabilities were computed using a VDJ recombination model fitted to out-of-frame rearrangements, and the results were checked against IGoR. In a later analysis, hypergeometric tests were used to score TCR-TCR, TCR-HLA and TCR-CMV co-occurrence, with a repertoire-size bias correction applied to TCR pairs. A later analysis estimated false discovery rates by permuting HLA or CMV assignments 20 times. In a later analysis, co-occurring TCRs were grouped using DBSCAN, and TCRdist sequence similarity was added for clustering within HLA-allele-positive subsets. Repertoires with fewer than 30,000 or more than 120,000 public chains, plus five repertoires with anomalous nucleotide sharing, were excluded from co-occurrence clustering. TCRdb mirrors the immuneACCESS table, restricted to in-frame sequences. Some clones are absent from its copies; in checked studies, under half trace to an unresolved V gene, and the reason for the others is unknown. V, J and clone size were drawn from that table, and D and trimming were deduced from the DNA. This sample has some 150,000 clones in its table, and around 81% of those were observed once. Nearly 7% of the sample rests with the top ten.

Study-level results and caveats: The authors suggested that the approach could potentially be generalized to other disease states and immunological phenotypes. According to a later analysis, most CMV-associated TCR beta chains appeared to be HLA-restricted, and the HLA associations seemed to be driven largely by CMV exposure. In this cohort, only TCR beta chains were sequenced, and detectable features were limited by the absence of alpha or paired-chain data. Most TCR sequences were seen in very few donors, while some public TCRs were found in many individuals. The only immune exposure information available for the cohort was CMV serostatus. Because some donors lacked HLA typing at each locus, the association tests relied only on the typed subset. In a later analysis, TCR association rates were found to vary across HLA loci, with the most associated TCRs seen for DRB1 alleles and the fewest for HLA-C alleles. A further reported finding was that TCR beta sequences accurately predicted the HLA-A and HLA-B alleles for most subjects in the first cohort. At a false discovery rate of 0.05, a later analysis linked some 18,000 TCR beta sequences to specific HLA alleles. When HLA alleles, especially DR and DQ, strongly co-occurred, attributing TCR associations to individual alleles was difficult. Linkage disequilibrium might explain the correlated functional status among segregating V segments, but an unknown experimental factor could not be ruled out. Sequencing depth was assumed to be roughly uniform across donors in the presence/absence analyses, though that assumption may not hold. According to a later genetic analysis, donors in an Asian-associated ancestry cluster had fewer N-insertions in productive TCRs than the approximately 630-donor mean. A few of the identified cytomegalovirus-associated TCR beta chains were confirmed in vitro to be specific for cytomegalovirus antigens. The classifier was reported to diagnose cytomegalovirus status with high specificity and sensitivity in both the original cohort and the validation cohort. In a later analysis, several top co-occurrence clusters were reported to appear linked to parvovirus B19, influenza, CMV and Epstein-Barr virus. The sequencing pipeline was judged likely to have produced a cluster of highly shared sequence variants as a technical artifact. A later analysis found that HLA-associated TCR beta chains were more clonally expanded and had lower generation probabilities than equally common non-associated chains. An association between a missense DCLRE1C variant and V-gene and J-gene trimming of TCR beta chains was found in a later genetic analysis and replicated in an independent cohort. Seventeen rarely observed V segments, including chromosome 9 orphons, were excluded from the earlier analysis of several hundred of the donors because counts were too low. Some IMGT-functional V segments, including TRBV6-2 and TRBV6-3, could not be distinguished by the 87-base-pair reads and were therefore excluded. A total of roughly 160 TCR beta chains were listed by the study as associated with cytomegalovirus. In an earlier analysis of about 540 of the donors, most TCR beta V segments were observed in productive rearrangements about 87% or about 30% of the time, broadly matching IMGT annotations.

Concerning this clone: Its antigen target is currently unknown. The record has no base qualities; no much larger clone is one base away.

Sequencing input: PBMCs. The chain was built from TRBV27 and TRBJ1-1; TRBD1 aligns with 8 central bases. The receptor's source is a man in his forties in good health and CMV-seropositive. DNA sequence: TGTGCCAGCAGATGGCAGGGGGCCACTGAAGCTTTCTTT. Protein translation: CASRWQGATEAFF.